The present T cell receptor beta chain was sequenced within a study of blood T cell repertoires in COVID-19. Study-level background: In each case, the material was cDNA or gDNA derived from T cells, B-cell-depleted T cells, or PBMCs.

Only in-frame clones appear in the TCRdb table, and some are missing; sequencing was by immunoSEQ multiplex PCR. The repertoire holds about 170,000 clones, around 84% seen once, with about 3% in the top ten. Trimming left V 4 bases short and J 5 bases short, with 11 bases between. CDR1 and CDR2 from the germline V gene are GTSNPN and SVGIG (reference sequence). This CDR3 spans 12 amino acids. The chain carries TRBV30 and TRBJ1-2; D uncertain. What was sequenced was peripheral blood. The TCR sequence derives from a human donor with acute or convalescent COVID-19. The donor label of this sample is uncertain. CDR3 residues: CAWNGGAYGYTF. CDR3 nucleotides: TGTGCCTGGAATGGAGGAGCTTATGGCTACACCTTC.